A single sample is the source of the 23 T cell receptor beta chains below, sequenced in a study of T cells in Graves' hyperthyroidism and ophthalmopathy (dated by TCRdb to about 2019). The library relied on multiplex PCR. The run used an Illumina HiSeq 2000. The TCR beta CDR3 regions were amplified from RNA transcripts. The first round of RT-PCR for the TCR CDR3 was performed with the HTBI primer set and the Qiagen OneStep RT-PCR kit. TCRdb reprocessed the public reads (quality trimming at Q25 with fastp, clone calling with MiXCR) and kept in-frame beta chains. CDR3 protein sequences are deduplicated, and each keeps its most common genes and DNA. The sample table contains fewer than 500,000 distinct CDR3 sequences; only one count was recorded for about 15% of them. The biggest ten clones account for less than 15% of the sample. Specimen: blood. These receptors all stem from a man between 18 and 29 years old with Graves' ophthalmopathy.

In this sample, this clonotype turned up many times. This CDR3 reads CASSEGSKLQETQYF. The CDR3, as DNA: TGTGCCAGCAGTGAGGGGTCGAAACTGCAAGAGACCCAGTACTTC. This chain uses TRBV5-6 with TRBJ2-5; D is possibly TRBD1 or TRBD2 (5 bases each). Per germline, CDR1 SGHDT and CDR2 YYEEEE. V lost 5 bases and J 2 bases, leaving 16 bases between the germline ends. The CDR3 spans 15 residues.

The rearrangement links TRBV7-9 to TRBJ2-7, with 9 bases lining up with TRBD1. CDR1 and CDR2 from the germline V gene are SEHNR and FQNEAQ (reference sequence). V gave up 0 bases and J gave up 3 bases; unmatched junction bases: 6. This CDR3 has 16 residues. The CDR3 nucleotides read TGTGCCAGCAGCTTAGCCGGGACAGGGAAAGTCTACGAGCAGTACTTC. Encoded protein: CASSLAGTGKVYEQYF.

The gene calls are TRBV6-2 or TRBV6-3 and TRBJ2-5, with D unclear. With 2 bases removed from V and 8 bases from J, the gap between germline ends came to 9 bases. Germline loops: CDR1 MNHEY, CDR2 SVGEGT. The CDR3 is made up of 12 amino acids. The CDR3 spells CASSYTAPTQYF. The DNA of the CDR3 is TGTGCCAGCAGTTACACAGCTCCTACCCAGTACTTC.

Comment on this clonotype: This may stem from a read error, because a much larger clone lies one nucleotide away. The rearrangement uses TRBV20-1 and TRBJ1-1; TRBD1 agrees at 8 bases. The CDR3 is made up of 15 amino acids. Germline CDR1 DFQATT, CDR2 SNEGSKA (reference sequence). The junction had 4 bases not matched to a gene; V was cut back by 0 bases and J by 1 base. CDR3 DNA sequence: TGCAGTGCTAGAGAGCCGACAGGGGCGAACACTGAAGCTTTCTTT. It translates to CSAREPTGANTEAFF.

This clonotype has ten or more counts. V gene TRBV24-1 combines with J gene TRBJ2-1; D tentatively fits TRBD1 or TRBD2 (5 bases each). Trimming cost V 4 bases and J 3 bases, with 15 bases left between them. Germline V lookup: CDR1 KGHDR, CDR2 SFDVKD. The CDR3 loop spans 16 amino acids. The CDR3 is CATSEGRGVLYNEQFF. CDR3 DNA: TGTGCCACCAGTGAGGGTAGAGGGGTCCTCTACAATGAGCAGTTCTTC.

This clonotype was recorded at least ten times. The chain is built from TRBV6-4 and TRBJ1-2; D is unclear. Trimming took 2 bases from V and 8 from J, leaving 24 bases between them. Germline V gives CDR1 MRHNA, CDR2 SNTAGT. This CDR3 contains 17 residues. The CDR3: CASSDGETGIPSRGYTF. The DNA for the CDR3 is TGTGCCAGCAGTGACGGGGAGACCGGGATTCCCTCTAGGGGCTACACCTTC.

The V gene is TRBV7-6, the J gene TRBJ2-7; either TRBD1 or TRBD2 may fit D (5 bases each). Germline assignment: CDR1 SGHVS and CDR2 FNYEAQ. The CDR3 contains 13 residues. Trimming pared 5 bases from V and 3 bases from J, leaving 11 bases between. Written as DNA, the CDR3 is TGTGCCAGCAGCGAGGGACCGAACTACGAGCAGTACTTC. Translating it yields CASSEGPNYEQYF.

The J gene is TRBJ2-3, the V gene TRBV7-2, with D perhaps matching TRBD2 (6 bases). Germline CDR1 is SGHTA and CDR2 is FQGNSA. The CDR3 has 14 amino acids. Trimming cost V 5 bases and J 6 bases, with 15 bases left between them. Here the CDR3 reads CASSTGLEGDTQYF. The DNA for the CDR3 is TGTGCCAGCAGCACGGGACTGGAGGGCGATACGCAGTATTTT.

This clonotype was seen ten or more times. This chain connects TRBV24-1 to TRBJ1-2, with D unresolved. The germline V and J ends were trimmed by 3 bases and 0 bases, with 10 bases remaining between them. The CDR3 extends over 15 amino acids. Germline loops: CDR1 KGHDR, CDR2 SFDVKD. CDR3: CATSDPSPPNYGYTF. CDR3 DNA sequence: TGTGCCACCAGTGATCCCTCCCCGCCTAACTATGGCTACACCTTC.

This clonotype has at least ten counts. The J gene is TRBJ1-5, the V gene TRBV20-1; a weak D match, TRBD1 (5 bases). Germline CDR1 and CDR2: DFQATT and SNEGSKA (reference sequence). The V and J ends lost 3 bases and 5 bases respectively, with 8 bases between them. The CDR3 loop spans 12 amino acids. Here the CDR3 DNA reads TGCAGTGCTAGTGGGGGGGATCAGCCCCAGCATTTT. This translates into CSASGGDQPQHF.

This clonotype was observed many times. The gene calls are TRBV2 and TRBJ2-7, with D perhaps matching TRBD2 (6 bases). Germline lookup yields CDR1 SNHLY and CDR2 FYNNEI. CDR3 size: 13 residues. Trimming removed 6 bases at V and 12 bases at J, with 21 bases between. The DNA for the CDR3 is TGTGCCAGCAGCACTCCTGACGCGGGGAGGCGGTACTTC. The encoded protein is CASSTPDAGRRYF.

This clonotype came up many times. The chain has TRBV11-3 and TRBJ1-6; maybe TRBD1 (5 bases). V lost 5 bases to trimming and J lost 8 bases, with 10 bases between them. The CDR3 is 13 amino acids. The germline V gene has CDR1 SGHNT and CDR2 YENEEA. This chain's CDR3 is CASSLGAYSPLHF. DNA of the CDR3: TGTGCCAGCAGCCTCGGGGCTTATTCACCCCTCCACTTT.

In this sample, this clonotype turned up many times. The CDR3 spells CASSTNGGPDTQYF. The CDR3 DNA sequence: TGTGCCAGCAGCACAAACGGCGGCCCAGATACGCAGTATTTT. V is TRBV7-8 and J is TRBJ2-3; D unresolved. Germline V gene sequence: CDR1 SGHVS, CDR2 FQNEAQ. This CDR3 is built from 14 residues. With 5 bases removed from V and 4 bases from J, the gap between germline ends came to 13 bases.

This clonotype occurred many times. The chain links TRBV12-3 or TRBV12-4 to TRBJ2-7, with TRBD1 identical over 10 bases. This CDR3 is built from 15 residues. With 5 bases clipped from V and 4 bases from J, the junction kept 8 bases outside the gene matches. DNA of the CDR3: TGTGCCAGCAGTCCGACGGGACAGGGGATATACGAGCAGTACTTC. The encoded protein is CASSPTGQGIYEQYF.

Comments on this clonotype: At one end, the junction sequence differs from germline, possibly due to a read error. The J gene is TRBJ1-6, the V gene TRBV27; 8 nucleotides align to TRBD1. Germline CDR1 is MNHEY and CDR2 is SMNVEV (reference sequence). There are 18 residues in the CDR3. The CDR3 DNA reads TGTGCCAGCAGTTTCACAGGGTTGGGCAGGGGGCTCAATTCACCCCTCCGCTTT. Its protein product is CASSFTGLGRGLNSPLRF.

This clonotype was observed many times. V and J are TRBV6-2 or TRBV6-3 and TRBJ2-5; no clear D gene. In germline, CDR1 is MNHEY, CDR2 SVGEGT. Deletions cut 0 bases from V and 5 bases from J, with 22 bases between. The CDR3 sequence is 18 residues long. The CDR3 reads CASSYSIGLVWGLETQYF. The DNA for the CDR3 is TGTGCCAGCAGTTACTCGATTGGCCTCGTGTGGGGTCTGGAGACCCAGTACTTC.

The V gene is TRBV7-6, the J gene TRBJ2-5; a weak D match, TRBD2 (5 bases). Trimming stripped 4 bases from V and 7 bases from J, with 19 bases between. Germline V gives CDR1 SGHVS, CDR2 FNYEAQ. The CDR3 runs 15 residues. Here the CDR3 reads CASSYLESVRGTQYF. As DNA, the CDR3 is TGTGCCAGCAGCTACCTAGAGTCGGTTCGGGGGACCCAGTACTTC.

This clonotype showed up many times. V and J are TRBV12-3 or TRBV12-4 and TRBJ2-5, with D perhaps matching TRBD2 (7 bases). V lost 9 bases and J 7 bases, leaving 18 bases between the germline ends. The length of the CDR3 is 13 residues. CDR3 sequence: CASSIGGRRTQYF. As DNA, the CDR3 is TGTGCCAGTTCCATCGGGGGGCGCCGGACCCAGTACTTC.

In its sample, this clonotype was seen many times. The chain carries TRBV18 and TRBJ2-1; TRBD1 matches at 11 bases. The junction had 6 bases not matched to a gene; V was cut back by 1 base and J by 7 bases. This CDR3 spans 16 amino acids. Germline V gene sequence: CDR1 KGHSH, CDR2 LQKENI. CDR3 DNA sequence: TGTGCCAGCTCACCACGCGGGACAGGGGGAAATAATGAGCAGTTCTTC. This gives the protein CASSPRGTGGNNEQFF.

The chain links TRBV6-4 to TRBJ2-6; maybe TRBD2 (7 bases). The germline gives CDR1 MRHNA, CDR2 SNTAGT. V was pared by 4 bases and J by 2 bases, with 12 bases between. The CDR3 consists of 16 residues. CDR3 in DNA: TGTGCCAGCAGTGCAACGGGGGGCGCTGGGGCCAACGTCCTGACTTTC. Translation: CASSATGGAGANVLTF.

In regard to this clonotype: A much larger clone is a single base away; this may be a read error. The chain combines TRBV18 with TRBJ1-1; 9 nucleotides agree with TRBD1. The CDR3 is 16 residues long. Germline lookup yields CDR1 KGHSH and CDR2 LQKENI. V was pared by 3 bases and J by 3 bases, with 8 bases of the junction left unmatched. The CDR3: CASSPSGTGLYTEAFF. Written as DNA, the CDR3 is TGTGCCAGCTCACCCTCCGGGACAGGGTTGTACACTGAAGCTTTCTTT.

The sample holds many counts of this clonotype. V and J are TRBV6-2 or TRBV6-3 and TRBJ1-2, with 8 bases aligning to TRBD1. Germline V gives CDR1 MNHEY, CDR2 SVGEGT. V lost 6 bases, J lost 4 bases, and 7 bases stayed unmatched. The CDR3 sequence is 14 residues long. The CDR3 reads CASSRGQGTYGYTF. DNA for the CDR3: TGTGCCAGCAGCCGAGGACAGGGAACCTATGGCTACACCTTC.

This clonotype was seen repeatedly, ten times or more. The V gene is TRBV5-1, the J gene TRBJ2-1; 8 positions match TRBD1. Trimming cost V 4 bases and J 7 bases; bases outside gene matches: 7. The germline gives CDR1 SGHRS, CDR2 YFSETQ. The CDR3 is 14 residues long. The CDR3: CASSKDRVDNEQFF. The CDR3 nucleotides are TGCGCCAGCAGCAAGGACAGGGTTGATAATGAGCAGTTCTTC.